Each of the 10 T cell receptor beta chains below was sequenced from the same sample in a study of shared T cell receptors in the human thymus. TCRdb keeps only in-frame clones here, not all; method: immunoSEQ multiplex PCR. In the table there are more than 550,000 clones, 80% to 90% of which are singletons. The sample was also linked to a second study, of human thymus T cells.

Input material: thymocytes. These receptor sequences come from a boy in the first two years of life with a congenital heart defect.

CDR3 region: CSVPRTGDEQFF. The CDR3 nucleotides are TGCAGCGTTCCCCGGACAGGTGATGAGCAGTTCTTC. The chain has TRBV29-1 and TRBJ2-1, with TRBD1 matching over 7 bases. The CDR3 spans 12 residues. CDR1 is SQVTM, CDR2 ANQGSEA, per germline. Trimming at V came to 5 bases and at J to 8 bases, leaving 6 bases not matched to a gene.

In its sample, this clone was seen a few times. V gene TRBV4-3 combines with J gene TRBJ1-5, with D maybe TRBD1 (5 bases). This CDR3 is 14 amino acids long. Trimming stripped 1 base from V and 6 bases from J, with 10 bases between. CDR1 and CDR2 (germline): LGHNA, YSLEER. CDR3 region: CASSQGHGGQPQHF. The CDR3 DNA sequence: TGCGCCAGCAGCCAAGGGCACGGGGGTCAGCCCCAGCATTTT.

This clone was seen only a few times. CDR3 region: CASSPPPGGIGELFF. The CDR3 DNA sequence: TGTGCCAGTAGTCCCCCTCCAGGGGGGATCGGGGAGCTGTTTTTT. The V and J genes are TRBV19 and TRBJ2-2; the D gene is possibly TRBD1 (7 bases). CDR3 length: 15 residues. CDR1 and CDR2 (germline): LNHDA, SQIVND (reference sequence). Trimming stripped 5 bases from V and 7 bases from J, with 17 bases between.

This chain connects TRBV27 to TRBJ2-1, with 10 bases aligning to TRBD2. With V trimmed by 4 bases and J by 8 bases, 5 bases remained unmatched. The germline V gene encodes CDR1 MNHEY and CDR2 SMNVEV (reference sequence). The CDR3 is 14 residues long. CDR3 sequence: CASSWVAGGHEQFF. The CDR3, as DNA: TGTGCCAGCAGTTGGGTAGCGGGAGGTCATGAGCAGTTCTTC.

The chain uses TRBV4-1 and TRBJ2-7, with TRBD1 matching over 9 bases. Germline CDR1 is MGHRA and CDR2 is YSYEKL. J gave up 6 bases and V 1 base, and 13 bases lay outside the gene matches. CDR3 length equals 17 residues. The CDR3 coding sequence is TGCGCCAGCAGCCAAGGCCTAATCGGACAGGGGCTGTGCGAGCAGTACTTC. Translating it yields CASSQGLIGQGLCEQYF.

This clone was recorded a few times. This CDR3 reads CASSQDRDSESYEQYF. In DNA form, the CDR3 reads TGCGCCAGCAGCCAAGACAGGGACAGTGAGTCCTACGAGCAGTACTTC. The rearrangement joins TRBV4-3 to TRBJ2-7; 7 positions agree with TRBD1. After removal of 0 bases from V and 1 base from J, the junction contained 6 bases not matched to a gene. The germline gives CDR1 LGHNA, CDR2 YSLEER. The CDR3 covers 16 residues.

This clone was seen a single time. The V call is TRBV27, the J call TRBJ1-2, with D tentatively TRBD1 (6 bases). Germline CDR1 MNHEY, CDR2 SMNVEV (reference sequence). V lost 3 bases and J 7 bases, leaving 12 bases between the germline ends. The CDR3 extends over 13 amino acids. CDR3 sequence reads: CASSFGGPAGYTF. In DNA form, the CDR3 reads TGTGCCAGCAGTTTTGGGGGCCCGGCTGGCTACACCTTC.

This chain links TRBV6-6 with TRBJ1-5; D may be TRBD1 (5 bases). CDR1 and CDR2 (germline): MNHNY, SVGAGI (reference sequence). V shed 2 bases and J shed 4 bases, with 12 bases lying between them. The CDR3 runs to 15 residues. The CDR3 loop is CASSYAGDGNQPQHF. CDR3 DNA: TGTGCCAGCAGTTACGCGGGGGACGGGAATCAGCCCCAGCATTTT.

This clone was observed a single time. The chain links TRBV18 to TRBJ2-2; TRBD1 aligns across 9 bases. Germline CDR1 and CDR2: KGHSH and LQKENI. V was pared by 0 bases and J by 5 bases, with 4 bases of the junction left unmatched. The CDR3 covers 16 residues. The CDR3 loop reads CASSPPGTGLTGELFF. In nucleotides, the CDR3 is TGTGCCAGCTCACCACCTGGGACAGGGTTGACCGGGGAGCTGTTTTTT.

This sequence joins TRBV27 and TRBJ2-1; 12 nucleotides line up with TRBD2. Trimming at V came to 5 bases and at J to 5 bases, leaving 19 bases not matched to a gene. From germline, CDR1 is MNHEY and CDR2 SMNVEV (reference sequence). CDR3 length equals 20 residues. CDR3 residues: CASSPSSVRLAGAPHNEQFF. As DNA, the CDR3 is TGTGCCAGCAGTCCTAGCTCCGTTCGACTAGCGGGAGCGCCTCACAATGAGCAGTTCTTC.